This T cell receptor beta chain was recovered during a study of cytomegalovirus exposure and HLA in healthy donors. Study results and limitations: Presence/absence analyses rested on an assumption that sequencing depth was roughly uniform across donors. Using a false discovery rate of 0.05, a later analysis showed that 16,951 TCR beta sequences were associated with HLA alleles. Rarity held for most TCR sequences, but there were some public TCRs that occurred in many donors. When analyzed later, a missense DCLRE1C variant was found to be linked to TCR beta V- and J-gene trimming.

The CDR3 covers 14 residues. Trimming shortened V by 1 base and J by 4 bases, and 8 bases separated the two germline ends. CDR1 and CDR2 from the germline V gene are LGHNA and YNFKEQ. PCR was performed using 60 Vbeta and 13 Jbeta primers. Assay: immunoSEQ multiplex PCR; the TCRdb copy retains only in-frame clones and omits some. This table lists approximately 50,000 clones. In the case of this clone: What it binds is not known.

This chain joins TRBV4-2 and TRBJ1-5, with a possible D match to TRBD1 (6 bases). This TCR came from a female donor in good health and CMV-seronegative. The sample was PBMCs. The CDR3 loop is CASSQAQGNQPQHF. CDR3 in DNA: TGTGCCAGCAGCCAAGCTCAGGGGAATCAGCCCCAGCATTTT.